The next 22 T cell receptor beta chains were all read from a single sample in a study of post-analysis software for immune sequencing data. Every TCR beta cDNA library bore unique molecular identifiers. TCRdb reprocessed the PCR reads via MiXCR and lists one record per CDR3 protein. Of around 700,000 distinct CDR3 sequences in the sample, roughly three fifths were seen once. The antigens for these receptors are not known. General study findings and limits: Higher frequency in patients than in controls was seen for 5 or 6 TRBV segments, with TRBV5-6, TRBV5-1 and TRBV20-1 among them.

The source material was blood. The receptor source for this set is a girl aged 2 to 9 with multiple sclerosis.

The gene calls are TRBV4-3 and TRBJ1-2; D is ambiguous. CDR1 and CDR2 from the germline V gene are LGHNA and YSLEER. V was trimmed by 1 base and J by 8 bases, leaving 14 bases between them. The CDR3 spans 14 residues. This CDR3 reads CASSQVGAPGGYTF. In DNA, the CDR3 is TGCGCCAGCAGCCAAGTGGGTGCGCCCGGGGGCTACACCTTC.

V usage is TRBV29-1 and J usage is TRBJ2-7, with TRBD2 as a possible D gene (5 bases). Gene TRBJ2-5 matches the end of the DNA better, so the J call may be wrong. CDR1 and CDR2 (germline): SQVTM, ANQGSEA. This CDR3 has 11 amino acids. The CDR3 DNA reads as TGCAGCGTTGAAAGGGAGAAGACCCAGTACTTC. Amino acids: CSVEREKTQYF.

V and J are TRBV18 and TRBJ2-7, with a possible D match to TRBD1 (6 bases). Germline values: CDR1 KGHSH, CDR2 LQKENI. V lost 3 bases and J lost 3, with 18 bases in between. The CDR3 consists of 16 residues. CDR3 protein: CASSPSGQPTYYEQYF. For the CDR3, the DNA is TGTGCCAGCTCACCTTCTGGACAGCCAACCTACTACGAGCAGTACTTC. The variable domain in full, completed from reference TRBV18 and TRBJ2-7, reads NAGVMQNPRHLVRRRGQEARLRCSPMKGHSHVYWYRQLPEEGLKFMVYLQKENIIDESGMPKERFSAEFPKEGPSILRIQQVVRGDSAAYFCASSPSGQPTYYEQYFGPGTRLTVT.

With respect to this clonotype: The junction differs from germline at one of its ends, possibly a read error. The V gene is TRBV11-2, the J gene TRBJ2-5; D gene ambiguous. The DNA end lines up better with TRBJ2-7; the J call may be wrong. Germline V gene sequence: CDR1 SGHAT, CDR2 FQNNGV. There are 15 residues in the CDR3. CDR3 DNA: TGCGCCAGCAGCTTAACTACGGTAGGATCCGTCGAGCAGTACTTC. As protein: CASSLTTVGSVEQYF.

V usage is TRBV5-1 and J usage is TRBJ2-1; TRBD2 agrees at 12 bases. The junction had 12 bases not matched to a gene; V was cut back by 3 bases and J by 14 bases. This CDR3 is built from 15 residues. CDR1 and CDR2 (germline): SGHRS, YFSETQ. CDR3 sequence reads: CASSSTGTSGPREFF. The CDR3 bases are TGCGCCAGCAGCTCCACCGGGACTAGCGGGCCTAGGGAGTTCTTC.

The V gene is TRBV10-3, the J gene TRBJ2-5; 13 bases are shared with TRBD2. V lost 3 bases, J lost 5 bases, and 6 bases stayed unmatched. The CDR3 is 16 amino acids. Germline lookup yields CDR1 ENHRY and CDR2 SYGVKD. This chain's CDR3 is CAISDPTSGGAETQYF. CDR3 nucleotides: TGTGCCATCAGTGACCCTACTAGCGGGGGGGCCGAGACCCAGTACTTC.

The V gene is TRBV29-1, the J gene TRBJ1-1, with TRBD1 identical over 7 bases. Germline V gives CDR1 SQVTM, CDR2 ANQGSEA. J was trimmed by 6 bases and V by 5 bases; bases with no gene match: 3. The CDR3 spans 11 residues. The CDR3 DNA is TGCAGCGTTCGACAGGGCGCTGAAGCTTTCTTT. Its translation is CSVRQGAEAFF.

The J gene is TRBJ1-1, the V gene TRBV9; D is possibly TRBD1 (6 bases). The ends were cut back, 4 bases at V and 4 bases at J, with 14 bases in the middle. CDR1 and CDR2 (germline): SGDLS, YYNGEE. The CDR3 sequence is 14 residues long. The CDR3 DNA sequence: TGTGCCAGCAGCCGGGGGCTGGAGGCCACTGAAGCTTTCTTT. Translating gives CASSRGLEATEAFF. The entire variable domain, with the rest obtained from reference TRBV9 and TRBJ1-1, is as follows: DSGVTQTPKHLITATGQRVTLRCSPRSGDLSVYWYQQSLDQGLQFLIQYYNGEERAKGNILERFSAQQFPDLHSELNLSSLELGDSALYFCASSRGLEATEAFFGQGTRLTVV.

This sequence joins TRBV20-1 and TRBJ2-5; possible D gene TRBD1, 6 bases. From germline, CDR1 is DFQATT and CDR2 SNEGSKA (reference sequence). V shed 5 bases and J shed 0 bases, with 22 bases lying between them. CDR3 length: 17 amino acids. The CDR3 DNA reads TGCAGTGCTCCCAAGGTTGAGACAGGCGCTTACCAAGAGACCCAGTACTTC. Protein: CSAPKVETGAYQETQYF.

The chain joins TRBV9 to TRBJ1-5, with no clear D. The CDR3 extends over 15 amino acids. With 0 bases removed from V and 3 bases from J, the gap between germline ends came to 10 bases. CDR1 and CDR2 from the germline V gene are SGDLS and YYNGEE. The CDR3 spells CASSVGAAPNQPQHF. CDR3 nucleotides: TGTGCCAGCAGCGTAGGGGCAGCTCCCAATCAGCCCCAGCATTTT. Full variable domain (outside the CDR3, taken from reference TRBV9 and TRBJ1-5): DSGVTQTPKHLITATGQRVTLRCSPRSGDLSVYWYQQSLDQGLQFLIQYYNGEERAKGNILERFSAQQFPDLHSELNLSSLELGDSALYFCASSVGAAPNQPQHFGDGTRLSIL.

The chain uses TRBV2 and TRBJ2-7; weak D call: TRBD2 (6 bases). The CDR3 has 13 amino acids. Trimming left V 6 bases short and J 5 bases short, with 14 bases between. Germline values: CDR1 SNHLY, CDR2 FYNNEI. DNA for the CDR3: TGTGCCAGCAGAGGCTGGGAGGCCCACGAGCAGTACTTC. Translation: CASRGWEAHEQYF.

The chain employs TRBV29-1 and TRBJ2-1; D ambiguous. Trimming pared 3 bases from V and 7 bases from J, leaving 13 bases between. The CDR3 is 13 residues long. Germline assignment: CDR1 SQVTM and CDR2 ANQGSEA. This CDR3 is CSVEFPTTNEQFF. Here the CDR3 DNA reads TGCAGCGTTGAGTTCCCCACCACTAATGAGCAGTTCTTC.

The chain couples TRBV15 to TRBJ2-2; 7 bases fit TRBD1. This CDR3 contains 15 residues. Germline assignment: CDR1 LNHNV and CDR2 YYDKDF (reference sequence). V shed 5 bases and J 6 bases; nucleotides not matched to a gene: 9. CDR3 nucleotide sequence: TGTGCCACCAGCCCCCGACAGGGAAGGGCCGGGGAGCTGTTTTTT. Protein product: CATSPRQGRAGELFF.

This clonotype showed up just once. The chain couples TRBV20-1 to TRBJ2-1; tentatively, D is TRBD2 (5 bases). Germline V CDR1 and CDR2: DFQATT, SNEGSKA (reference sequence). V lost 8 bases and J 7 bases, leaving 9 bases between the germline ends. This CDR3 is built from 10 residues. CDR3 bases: TGCAGTCGGAGGCGGAATGAGCAGTTCTTC. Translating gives CSRRRNEQFF.

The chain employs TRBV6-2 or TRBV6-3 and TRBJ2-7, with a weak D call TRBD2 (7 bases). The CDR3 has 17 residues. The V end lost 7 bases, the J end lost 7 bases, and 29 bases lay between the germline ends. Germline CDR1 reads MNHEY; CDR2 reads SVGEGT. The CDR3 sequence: CASKSLRGGPTEGEQYF. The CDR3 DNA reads TGTGCCAGCAAATCCCTCAGGGGAGGGCCAACGGAAGGAGAGCAGTACTTC.

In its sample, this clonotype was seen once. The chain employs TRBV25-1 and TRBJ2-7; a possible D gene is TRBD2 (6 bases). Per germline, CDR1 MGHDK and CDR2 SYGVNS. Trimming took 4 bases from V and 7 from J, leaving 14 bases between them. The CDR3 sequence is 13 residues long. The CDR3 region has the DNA TGTGCCAGCAGTGTCGGAGGGGCCCGGGAGCAGTACTTC. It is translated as CASSVGGAREQYF.

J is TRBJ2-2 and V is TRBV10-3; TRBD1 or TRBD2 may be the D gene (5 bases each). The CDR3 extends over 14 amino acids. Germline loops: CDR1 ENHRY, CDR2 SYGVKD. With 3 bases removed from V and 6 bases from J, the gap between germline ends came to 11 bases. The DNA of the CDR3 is TGTGCCATCAGTGACCCGAAGGGACCCGGGGAGCTGTTTTTT. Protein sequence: CAISDPKGPGELFF.

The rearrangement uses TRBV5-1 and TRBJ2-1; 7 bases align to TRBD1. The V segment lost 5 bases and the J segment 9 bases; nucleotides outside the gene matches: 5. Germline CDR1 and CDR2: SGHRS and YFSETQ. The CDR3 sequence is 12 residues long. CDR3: CASRTGVSEQFF. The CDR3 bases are TGCGCCAGCAGAACAGGGGTCAGTGAGCAGTTCTTC.

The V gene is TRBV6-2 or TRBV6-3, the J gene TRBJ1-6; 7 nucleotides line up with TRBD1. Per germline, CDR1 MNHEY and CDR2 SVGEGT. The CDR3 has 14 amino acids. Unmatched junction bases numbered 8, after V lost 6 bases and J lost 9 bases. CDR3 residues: CASSLQGMGSPLHF. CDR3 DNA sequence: TGTGCCAGCAGCCTACAGGGGATGGGTTCACCCCTCCACTTT.

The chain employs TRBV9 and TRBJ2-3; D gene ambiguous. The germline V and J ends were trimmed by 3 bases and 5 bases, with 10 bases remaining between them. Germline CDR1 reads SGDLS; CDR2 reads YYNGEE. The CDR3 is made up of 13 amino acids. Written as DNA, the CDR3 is TGTGCCAGCAGCGGCTCTAGAGGAGATACGCAGTATTTT. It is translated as CASSGSRGDTQYF.

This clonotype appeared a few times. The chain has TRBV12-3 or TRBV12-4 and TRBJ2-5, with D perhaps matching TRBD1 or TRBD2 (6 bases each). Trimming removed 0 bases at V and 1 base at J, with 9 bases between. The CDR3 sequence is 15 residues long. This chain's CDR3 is CASSLARGLQETQYF. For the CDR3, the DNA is TGTGCCAGCAGTTTAGCCCGGGGGCTCCAAGAGACCCAGTACTTC.

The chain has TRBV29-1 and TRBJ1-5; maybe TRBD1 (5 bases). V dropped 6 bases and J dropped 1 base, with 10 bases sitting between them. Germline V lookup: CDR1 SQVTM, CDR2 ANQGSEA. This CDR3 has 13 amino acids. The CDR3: CSVQWDSNQPQHF. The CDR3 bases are TGCAGCGTGCAGTGGGACAGCAATCAGCCCCAGCATTTT.